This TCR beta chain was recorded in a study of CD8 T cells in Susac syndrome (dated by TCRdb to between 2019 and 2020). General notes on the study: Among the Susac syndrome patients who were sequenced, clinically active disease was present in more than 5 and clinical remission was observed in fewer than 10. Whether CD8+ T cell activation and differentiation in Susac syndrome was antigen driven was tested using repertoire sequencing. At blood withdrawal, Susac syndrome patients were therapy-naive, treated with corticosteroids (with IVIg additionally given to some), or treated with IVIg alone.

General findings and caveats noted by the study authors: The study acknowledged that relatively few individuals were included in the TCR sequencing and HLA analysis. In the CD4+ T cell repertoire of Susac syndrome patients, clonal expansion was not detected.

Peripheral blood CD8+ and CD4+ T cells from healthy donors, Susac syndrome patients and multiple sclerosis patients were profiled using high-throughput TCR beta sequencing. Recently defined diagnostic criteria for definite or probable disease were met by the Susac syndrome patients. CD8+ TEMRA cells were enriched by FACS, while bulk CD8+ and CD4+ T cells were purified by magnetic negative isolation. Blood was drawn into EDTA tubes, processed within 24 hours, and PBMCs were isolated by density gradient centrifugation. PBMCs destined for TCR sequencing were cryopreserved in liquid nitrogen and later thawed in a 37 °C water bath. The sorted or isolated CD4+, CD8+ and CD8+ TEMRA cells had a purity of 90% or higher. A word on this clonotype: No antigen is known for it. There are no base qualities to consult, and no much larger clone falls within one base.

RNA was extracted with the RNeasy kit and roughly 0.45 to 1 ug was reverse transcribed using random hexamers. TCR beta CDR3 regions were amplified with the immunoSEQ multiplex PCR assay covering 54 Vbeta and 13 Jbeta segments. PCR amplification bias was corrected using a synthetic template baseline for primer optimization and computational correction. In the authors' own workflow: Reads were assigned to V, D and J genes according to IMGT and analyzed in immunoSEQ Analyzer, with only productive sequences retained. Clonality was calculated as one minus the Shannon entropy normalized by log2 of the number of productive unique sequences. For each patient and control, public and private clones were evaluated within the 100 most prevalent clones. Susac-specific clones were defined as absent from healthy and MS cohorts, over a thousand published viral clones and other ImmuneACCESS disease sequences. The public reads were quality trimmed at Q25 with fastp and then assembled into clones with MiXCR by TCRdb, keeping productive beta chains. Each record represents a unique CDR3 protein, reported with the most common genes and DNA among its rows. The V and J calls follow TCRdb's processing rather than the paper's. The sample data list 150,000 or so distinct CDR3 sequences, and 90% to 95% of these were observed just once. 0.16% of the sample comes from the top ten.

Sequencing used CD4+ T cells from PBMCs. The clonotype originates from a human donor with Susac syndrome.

The CDR3 here reads CASSLVPPRVRDEQFF. The DNA sequence is given as TGTGCCAGCAGCTTAGTTCCACCCAGAGTAAGGGATGAGCAGTTCTTC. The chain is made from TRBV7-9 and TRBJ2-1; there is no confident call for the D gene. From cysteine to phenylalanine, the CDR3 is 16 amino acids long. Of the read, only the CDR3 DNA is kept; its 48 bases are in frame from base 1. Deletion took 1 base off V and 8 bases off J, with a span of 18 bases between the germline ends. From the germline V gene (reference sequence), CDR1 is SEHNR and CDR2 is FQNEAQ.